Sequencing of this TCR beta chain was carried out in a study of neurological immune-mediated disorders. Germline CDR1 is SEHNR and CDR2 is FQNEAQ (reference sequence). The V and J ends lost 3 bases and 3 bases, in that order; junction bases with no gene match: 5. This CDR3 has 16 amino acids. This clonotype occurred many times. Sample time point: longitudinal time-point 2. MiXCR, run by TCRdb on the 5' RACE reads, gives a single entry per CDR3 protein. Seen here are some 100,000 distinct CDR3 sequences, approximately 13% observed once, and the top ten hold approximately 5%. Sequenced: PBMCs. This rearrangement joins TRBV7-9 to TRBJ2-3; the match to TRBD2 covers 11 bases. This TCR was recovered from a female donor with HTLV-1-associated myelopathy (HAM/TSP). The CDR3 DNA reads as TGTGCCAGCAGCTTCTCGACTAGCGGGGCAACAGATACGCAGTATTTT. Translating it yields CASSFSTSGATDTQYF.